The 18 T cell receptor beta chains reported below all come from one sample, sequenced in a study of CXCR3-negative and CXCR3-positive naive CD8 T cells. cDNA libraries for TRB were generated by 5' RACE incorporating UMI labels. TCRdb re-called the 5' RACE reads, yielding one record per CDR3 amino acid sequence without DNA. The sample's table shows approximately 140,000 distinct CDR3 sequences. General study findings and limits: Compared with CXCR3-negative naive cells, CXCR3-positive naive cells showed more hydrophobic TRB CDR3s.

Antigens for these TCRs are unknown. What was sequenced was naive CXCR3+ CD8+ T cells from blood. The subset denotes: CD45RO-CCR7+CD27+CD95- naive CD8+ T cells expressing CXCR3 (TNR3+). The receptors originated from a human donor in good health. Some clones in this sample may be carry-over from other donors' samples.

The CDR3 protein is CASSQWVNTEAFF. V is TRBV14 and J is TRBJ1-1. Germline values: CDR1 SGHDN, CDR2 FVKESK. The CDR3 length is 13 residues.

The chain links TRBV6-5 to TRBJ2-3. The CDR3 length is 15 residues. Germline values: CDR1 MNHEY, CDR2 SVGAGI. The CDR3 loop is CASSLEVASTDTQYF.

This rearrangement joins TRBV29-1 to TRBJ1-2; without DNA, the TCRdb call of TRBD1 cannot be checked. Per the germline V gene, CDR1 is SQVTM and CDR2 is ANQGSEA. This CDR3 is 14 amino acids long. The CDR3 loop reads CSVEDWNTPDGYTF.

The chain has TRBV5-6 and TRBJ1-5; the TCRdb call, TRBD1, lacks DNA for checking. From germline, CDR1 is SGHDT and CDR2 YYEEEE. The CDR3 contains 15 residues. CDR3 amino acids: CASSLEGVGNQPQHF.

V usage is TRBV11-2 and J usage is TRBJ2-7; no DNA is available, so the TRBD1 call from TCRdb remains unchecked. CDR3 length: 14 residues. The germline gives CDR1 SGHAT, CDR2 FQNNGV. The CDR3 loop reads CASSADRGLDEQYF.

V gene TRBV15 combines with J gene TRBJ2-5; checking the TCRdb D call of TRBD1 is not possible without DNA. The CDR3 is 15 residues long. In germline, CDR1 is LNHNV, CDR2 YYDKDF (reference sequence). CDR3 in amino acids: CATSRDRTVQETQYF.

V and J are TRBV5-6 and TRBJ2-7; TCRdb gives TRBD1 as the D gene, but with no DNA this cannot be confirmed. Germline-derived CDR1 and CDR2 are SGHDT and YYEEEE. This CDR3 has 14 residues. CDR3 sequence reads: CASSSRTGDYEQYF.

The chain couples TRBV28 to TRBJ1-1. The CDR3 runs to 14 residues. In germline, CDR1 is MDHEN, CDR2 SYDVKM. CDR3 sequence reads: CASSHRVVGTEAFF.

The genes are TRBV25-1 and TRBJ2-5; checking the TCRdb D call of TRBD1 is not possible without DNA. In germline, CDR1 is MGHDK, CDR2 SYGVNS. This CDR3 contains 17 residues. CDR3 protein: CASSEYRTQSLQETQYF.

V usage is TRBV7-9 and J usage is TRBJ2-7; TCRdb designates TRBD1, a call that cannot be tested without DNA. Germline loops: CDR1 SEHNR, CDR2 FQNEAQ (reference sequence). CDR3 length equals 15 residues. This chain's CDR3 is CASSLGRDRTYEQYF.

The CDR3 sequence: CASSLGPVSREAFF. The chain employs TRBV13 and TRBJ1-1; TCRdb calls TRBD1, which cannot be checked without DNA. Germline V gene sequence: CDR1 PRHDT, CDR2 FYEKMQ (reference sequence). CDR3 size: 14 residues.

This chain links TRBV20-1 with TRBJ2-7; TCRdb designates TRBD1, a call that cannot be tested without DNA. Germline V gives CDR1 DFQATT, CDR2 SNEGSKA (reference sequence). This CDR3 is 17 amino acids long. CDR3 protein: CSATSGLGQRGTYEQYF.

The chain carries TRBV20-1 and TRBJ2-7; there is no DNA to check the TCRdb D call of TRBD2. The germline V gene has CDR1 DFQATT and CDR2 SNEGSKA (reference sequence). CDR3 length equals 15 residues. The CDR3 sequence is CSARGTSGTPYEQYF.

This rearrangement joins TRBV29-1 to TRBJ2-1; checking the TCRdb D call of TRBD2 is not possible without DNA. Germline CDR1 and CDR2: SQVTM and ANQGSEA. The CDR3 spans 12 residues. This CDR3 is CSVGLVGDEQFF.

CDR3 sequence reads: CASGLFLSGLNQPQHF. The rearrangement joins TRBV28 to TRBJ1-5. CDR3 length equals 16 residues. The germline V gene encodes CDR1 MDHEN and CDR2 SYDVKM. Filled out from reference TRBV28 and TRBJ1-5, the complete variable domain reads DVKVTQSSRYLVKRTGEKVFLECVQDMDHENMFWYRQDPGLGLRLIYFSYDVKMKEKGDIPEGYSVSREKKERFSLILESASTNQTSMYLCASGLFLSGLNQPQHFGDGTRLSIL.

The gene calls are TRBV12-3 or TRBV12-4 and TRBJ2-1; no DNA is available, so the TRBD2 call from TCRdb remains unchecked. The CDR3 covers 14 residues. The CDR3 reads CASRLTSENNEQFF.

The chain recombines TRBV7-2 with TRBJ2-2; TCRdb designates TRBD1, a call that cannot be tested without DNA. Germline V gives CDR1 SGHTA, CDR2 FQGNSA. The length of the CDR3 is 17 residues. The CDR3 sequence is CASSLDPARLETGELFF.

The chain recombines TRBV12-3 or TRBV12-4 with TRBJ2-1; TCRdb indicates TRBD1, and absent DNA this call remains unverified. The CDR3 sequence is 15 residues long. The CDR3 here is CASSHSLGARNEQFF.